This TCR beta chain was sequenced in a study of T cells in Graves' hyperthyroidism and ophthalmopathy. Patients were excluded because of uncontrolled infection, other autoimmune disease, pregnancy or lactation. The blood sample predates any ophthalmopathy symptoms, coming from first hyperthyroidism diagnosis. Authors of the study amplified TCR beta CDR3 regions from RNA transcripts. TCR CDR3 regions were first amplified by RT-PCR with HTBI primers. TCRdb independently ran MiXCR on the multiplex PCR reads; one entry per CDR3 protein. This table has 270,000 or so distinct CDR3 sequences, roughly 15% appearing once. Trimming cost V 5 bases and J 1 base; bases outside gene matches: 9. Germline values: CDR1 MNHNS, CDR2 SASEGT. The CDR3 is made up of 18 amino acids. At least ten counts were recorded for this clonotype. What it binds is not known. Points from the study as a whole: Before onset, by a median of around six months, the model predicted ophthalmopathy. Among clonotypes expanded in thyroid above 0.001, most were also found in blood.

This TCR derives from a woman in her forties or fifties with Graves' hyperthyroidism that later progressed to Graves' ophthalmopathy. Material: blood. The rearrangement uses TRBV6-1 and TRBJ2-2, with TRBD2 identical over 11 bases. CDR3 nucleotides: TGTGCCAGCAGTTTGCGGACGCTAGCGGGAGGGAACACCGGGGAGCTGTTTTTT. Its translation: CASSLRTLAGGNTGELFF.